The next 17 T cell receptor beta chains were all read from a single sample in a study of radiation and T cells in renal cell carcinoma (dated by TCRdb to the early 2020s). This specimen's time point label, per the study, means: blood 2 weeks post-SBRT. The treatment or condition tag for this specimen amounts to: 15 Gy SBRT to primary tumor, nephrectomy 4 weeks later. The library was produced with the immunoSEQ multiplex PCR assay. Drawn from immuneACCESS, this table holds only the in-frame rearrangements with V and J called that TCRdb kept. Clones are partly lost; checked studies trace under half to an unresolved V gene and leave the rest unexplained. The sample table contains some 80,000 clones; only one count was recorded for 65% to 90% of them. The ten most abundant clones make up approximately 22% of the sample. Here the sequenced sample was blood, taken from a patient whose treatment included radiotherapy and nephrectomy. The source of these receptors is a woman aged 45-65 years with renal cell carcinoma.

The chain couples TRBV10-2 to TRBJ2-5; D gene unclear. V was trimmed by 9 bases and J by 13 bases, leaving 15 bases between them. The CDR3 is 10 residues long. Germline V gene data show CDR1 as WSHSY and CDR2 as SAAADI. The CDR3: CAREWVFSYF. The CDR3 DNA reads TGCGCCAGAGAATGGGTATTCTCGTACTTC.

The chain couples TRBV11-1 to TRBJ2-2; 8 nucleotides match TRBD2. The CDR3 has 14 amino acids. The ends lost 3 bases at V and 6 bases at J; junction bases unmatched: 3. Germline-derived CDR1 and CDR2 are SGHAT and FQDESV (reference sequence). The CDR3 spells CASSFSGGSGELFF. The CDR3 bases are TGTGCCAGCAGCTTCTCGGGAGGGTCCGGGGAGCTGTTTTTT.

The V gene is TRBV15, the J gene TRBJ1-5; D not certain. CDR1 LNHNV and CDR2 YYDKDF come from the germline V gene (reference sequence). The CDR3 contains 12 residues. The V end was cut by 0 bases, the J end by 9 bases, with 6 bases between. CDR3 amino acids: CATSRDFGPQHF. The DNA for the CDR3 is TGTGCCACCAGCAGAGATTTTGGGCCCCAGCATTTT.

The genes are TRBV11-2 and TRBJ1-6; possible D gene TRBD1, 5 bases. CDR1 SGHAT and CDR2 FQNNGV come from the germline V gene. The V end lost 7 bases, the J end lost 2 bases, and 9 bases lay between the germline ends. The CDR3 is 14 residues long. CDR3 sequence (DNA): TGTGCCAGCACCAAGACAGCCTATAATTCACCCCTCCACTTT. Protein product: CASTKTAYNSPLHF.

V gene TRBV19 combines with J gene TRBJ2-6, with D perhaps assigned TRBD1 or TRBD2 (6 bases each). Per germline, CDR1 LNHDA and CDR2 SQIVND (reference sequence). The CDR3 covers 13 residues. The V end was cut by 8 bases, the J end by 4 bases, with 9 bases between. DNA for the CDR3: TGTGCCAGTCGGGGGCCCGGGGCCAACGTCCTGACTTTC. Its protein product is CASRGPGANVLTF.

This clone was counted a single time. The V gene is TRBV6-5, the J gene TRBJ2-7; 12 bases agree with TRBD2. CDR1 MNHEY and CDR2 SVGAGI come from the germline V gene. Trimming took 7 bases from V and 3 from J; bases not matched to a gene: 7. The CDR3 sequence is 15 residues long. The CDR3 loop is CASTDRTSGVYEQYF. The CDR3 coding sequence is TGTGCCAGCACCGATAGGACTAGCGGGGTCTACGAGCAGTACTTC.

CDR3 protein: CASSQDSQGNTIYF. Written as DNA, the CDR3 is TGTGCCAGCAGCCAAGATTCCCAGGGAAACACCATATATTTT. The chain links TRBV14 to TRBJ1-3; no clear D. Trimming cost V 0 bases and J 4 bases, with 7 bases left between them. Germline-derived CDR1 and CDR2 are SGHDN and FVKESK. CDR3 length: 14 residues.

V is TRBV7-9 and J is TRBJ2-7; 7 nucleotides match TRBD1. J lost 3 bases, V lost 3 bases, and 5 bases had no gene match. Per germline, CDR1 SEHNR and CDR2 FQNEAQ (reference sequence). The length of the CDR3 is 14 residues. CDR3 protein: CASSLGTVGYEQYF. The DNA for the CDR3 is TGTGCCAGCAGCTTGGGGACAGTTGGCTACGAGCAGTACTTC.

V is TRBV7-3 and J is TRBJ1-2; 12 positions agree with TRBD1. Per germline, CDR1 SGHTA and CDR2 FQGTGA. This CDR3 region has 16 residues. V shed 5 bases, J shed 7 bases, and the junction held 11 bases outside the gene matches. The CDR3 nucleotides are TGTGCCAGCAGCGCGACCGGGACAGGGGGCTATGGTGGCTACACCTTC. The encoded protein is CASSATGTGGYGGYTF.

The chain is built from TRBV2 and TRBJ2-5, with 9 bases fitting TRBD2. CDR3 length equals 17 residues. With V trimmed by 4 bases and J by 5 bases, 14 bases remained unmatched. In germline, CDR1 is SNHLY, CDR2 FYNNEI. The CDR3 nucleotides read TGTGCCAGCAGTGTGAGACGAGGCGGGAGGGCCGCCGAGACCCAGTACTTC. Its translation: CASSVRRGGRAAETQYF. Combining the CDR3 with reference TRBV2 and TRBJ2-5 gives the whole variable domain EPEVTQTPSHQVTQMGQEVILRCVPISNHLYFYWYRQILGQKVEFLVSFYNNEISEKSEIFDDQFSVERPDGSNFTLKIRSTKLEDSAMYFCASSVRRGGRAAETQYFGPGTRLLVL.

The chain carries TRBV7-2 and TRBJ1-5; 8 bases line up with TRBD1. This CDR3 spans 14 amino acids. The V gene's germline CDR1 is SGHTA and CDR2 FQGNSA. Trimming cost V 2 bases and J 4 bases; bases outside gene matches: 1. CDR3 sequence: CASSLRQGNQPQHF. CDR3 DNA: TGTGCCAGCAGCTTAAGACAGGGGAATCAGCCCCAGCATTTT.

J is TRBJ1-3 and V is TRBV10-2; no definite D call. From germline, CDR1 is WSHSY and CDR2 SAAADI. CDR3 length: 17 residues. V was pared by 2 bases and J by 0 bases, with 14 bases between. CDR3 in amino acids: CASSEVDHTSSGNTIYF. The CDR3, as DNA: TGCGCCAGCAGTGAGGTCGACCATACGAGCTCTGGAAACACCATATATTTT.

The rearrangement uses TRBV11-3 and TRBJ2-7; D is undetermined. The germline CDR1 and CDR2 sequences are SGHNT and YENEEA. The length of the CDR3 is 13 residues. V lost 3 bases, J lost 1 base, and 7 bases lay in between. CDR3 region: CASSFGPSYEQYF. For the CDR3, the DNA is TGTGCCAGCAGCTTTGGGCCTTCCTACGAGCAGTACTTC.

The chain couples TRBV4-1 to TRBJ2-7; D perhaps matches TRBD1 (5 bases). The V end was cut by 9 bases, the J end by 5 bases, with 8 bases between. Germline V gene sequence: CDR1 MGHRA, CDR2 YSYEKL. This CDR3 contains 10 residues. The CDR3 sequence: CASRGHEQYF. As DNA, the CDR3 is TGCGCCAGTAGGGGTCACGAGCAGTACTTC.

CDR3 residues: CASSILQRYGYTF. In DNA form, the CDR3 reads TGTGCCAGCAGTATCCTGCAACGATATGGCTACACCTTC. J is TRBJ1-2 and V is TRBV28; D is unresolved. The V and J ends lost 5 bases and 5 bases respectively, with 12 bases between them. From germline, CDR1 is MDHEN and CDR2 SYDVKM. This CDR3 comprises 13 residues.

The rearrangement links TRBV5-1 to TRBJ2-1, with TRBD2 matching over 10 bases. The germline gives CDR1 SGHRS, CDR2 YFSETQ. The CDR3 totals 14 residues. Trimming cost V 5 bases and J 10 bases; bases outside gene matches: 9. In DNA, the CDR3 is TGCGCCAGCAGGGGGCTAGCGGGAGCTAGAGAGCAGTTCTTC. Protein product: CASRGLAGAREQFF.

V gene TRBV29-1 combines with J gene TRBJ2-6; TRBD1 matches at 9 bases. With V trimmed by 6 bases and J by 0 bases, 6 bases remained unmatched. Looked up from germline, CDR1 is SQVTM and CDR2 is ANQGSEA. CDR3 length: 16 residues. This CDR3 is CSVKGQGSSGANVLTF. The CDR3 DNA reads TGCAGCGTCAAAGGACAGGGGAGCTCTGGGGCCAACGTCCTGACTTTC. The full variable domain, completed using reference TRBV29-1 and TRBJ2-6, is SAVISQKPSRDICQRGTSLTIQCQVDSQVTMMFWYRQQPGQSLTLIATANQGSEATYESGFVIDKFPISRPNLTFSTLTVSNMSPEDSSIYLCSVKGQGSSGANVLTFGAGSRLTVL.